The 8 T cell receptor beta chains below were found in one sample sequenced in a study of blood T cell repertoires in COVID-19. Sequencing was performed with immunoSEQ multiplex PCR; in TCRdb, only in-frame clones are kept and a portion is missing. The table has 200,000 to 250,000 clones, around 80% seen once; the top ten hold 4.5% to 7%. The sample consisted of peripheral blood. The receptors stem from a woman aged 70-85 years with acute or convalescent COVID-19.

The sample holds one count of this clone. This sequence joins TRBV5-1 and TRBJ2-7; 9 nucleotides agree with TRBD1. The V gene's germline CDR1 is SGHRS and CDR2 YFSETQ. Trimming removed 5 bases from V and 1 base from J; junction bases left unmatched: 4. This CDR3 region has 14 residues. CDR3 in amino acids: CASRLGTGSYEQYF. CDR3 sequence (DNA): TGCGCCAGCAGGCTTGGGACAGGGTCCTACGAGCAGTACTTC.

The chain couples TRBV9 to TRBJ1-3; the D gene is possibly TRBD1 (5 bases). V lost 3 bases to trimming and J lost 0 bases, with 7 bases between them. Per the germline V gene, CDR1 is SGDLS and CDR2 is YYNGEE. This CDR3 has 14 amino acids. CDR3 sequence (DNA): TGTGCCAGCAGCGAAGACAGCTCTGGAAACACCATATATTTT. Protein product: CASSEDSSGNTIYF.

This clone appeared once. The chain employs TRBV14 and TRBJ2-3; 12 nucleotides match TRBD1. This CDR3 has 17 amino acids. CDR1 is SGHDN and CDR2 is FVKESK in the germline V gene. The ends lost 5 bases at V and 3 bases at J; junction bases unmatched: 9. The CDR3, as DNA: TGTGCCAGCAGCAAGCATCCGGGACAGGGGGCTACAGATACGCAGTATTTT. As protein: CASSKHPGQGATDTQYF.

The rearrangement links TRBV19 to TRBJ2-2; TRBD1 aligns across 9 bases. Germline V CDR1 and CDR2: LNHDA, SQIVND (reference sequence). The CDR3 runs to 16 residues. V was clipped by 4 bases and J by 3 bases; unmatched bases: 6. DNA for the CDR3: TGTGCCAGTAGTACCTTCGACAGGGGGTACACCGGGGAGCTGTTTTTT. Its protein product is CASSTFDRGYTGELFF.

The chain employs TRBV7-4 and TRBJ2-7; perhaps TRBD2 as D (6 bases). This CDR3 has 15 amino acids. Trimming shortened V by 1 base and J by 0 bases, and 10 bases separated the two germline ends. The germline gives CDR1 SGHVT, CDR2 SQSDAQ. The CDR3 loop reads CASSLDGGSSYEQYF. The CDR3 nucleotides read TGTGCCAGCAGCTTAGACGGGGGTAGCTCCTACGAGCAGTACTTC. The variable domain in full, completed from reference TRBV7-4 and TRBJ2-7, reads GAGVSQSPRYKVAKRGRDVALRCDSISGHVTLYWYRQTLGQGSEVLTYSQSDAQRDKSGRPSGRFSAERPERSVSTLKIQRTEQGDSAVYLCASSLDGGSSYEQYFGPGTRLTVT.

CDR3 DNA sequence: TGTGCCAGCAGTCTTGACAGGGGCAACCAAGAGACCCAGTACTTC. Amino acid sequence: CASSLDRGNQETQYF. The rearrangement uses TRBV27 and TRBJ2-5; TRBD1 matches 8 bases. Looked up from germline, CDR1 is MNHEY and CDR2 is SMNVEV (reference sequence). This CDR3 comprises 15 residues. V dropped 5 bases and J dropped 0; count of bases not matched to a gene: 5.

Here the CDR3 DNA reads TGTGCCAGCAGGGCCCTAGCCCGACCCTCCTACAATGAGCAGTTCTTC. Protein product: CASRALARPSYNEQFF. This chain uses TRBV2 with TRBJ2-1; a possible D gene is TRBD2 (5 bases). Deletions cut 6 bases from V and 0 bases from J, with 15 bases between. Germline V CDR1 and CDR2: SNHLY, FYNNEI. This CDR3 contains 16 residues.

This clone was observed a few times. The chain employs TRBV6-5 and TRBJ1-1; D unclear. Germline values: CDR1 MNHEY, CDR2 SVGAGI. V gave up 6 bases and J gave up 1 base, with 9 bases separating them. This CDR3 contains 13 residues. CDR3 sequence reads: CASSPPGNTEAFF. The CDR3 DNA reads TGTGCCAGCAGCCCCCCGGGGAACACTGAAGCTTTCTTT.